This TCR beta chain was documented in a study of blood T cell repertoires in COVID-19 (dated by TCRdb to the early 2020s). Notes on the research overall: Samples covering the acute and convalescent phases of COVID-19 were provided by collaborators in the United States, Italy and Spain. Where available, HLA class I and class II types were taken from metadata supplied by the sample provider and were not determined by assay-based typing. Nearly every sample came with metadata listing a de-identified subject ID, COVID-19 status, age in years and sex. The repertoires were released in a freely available public database intended as a resource for research on the immune response to SARS-CoV-2. The samples were drawn from two sources: the first 160 participants of the ongoing ImmuneRACE study, and 1,000 to 1,500 subjects contributed by 6 global collaborators. Subjects who had been exposed to COVID-19, were actively infected with it, or had recovered from it provided the deeply sampled blood TCRbeta repertoires that made up the dataset. The material from the prospective study consisted of cDNA or gDNA derived from T cells, B-cell-depleted T cells, or PBMCs. What the authors observed across the whole study: The quantity of clinical and demographic metadata differed by source and by participant and was supplied without curation.

As regards this clone: The clone's antigen remains unknown. Base qualities are not provided; no much larger clone lies one nucleotide away.

The V end loses 0 bases and the J end loses 0 bases, and a stretch of 7 bases separates them. The CDR3 spans 15 residues, from the cysteine through the phenylalanine. Only the CDR3 part of the read is kept: 45 bases, read in frame from the first base. From the germline V gene, CDR1 is SGHRS and CDR2 is YFSETQ. In the prospective study, participants were about 18 to 95 years old, resided in about two dozen geographic areas of the United States, and were enrolled through a virtual design. To assign participants to cohorts, the prospective study relied on clinical history that participants themselves reported in a screening survey and a study questionnaire. Recovered participants in ImmuneRACE Cohort 3 were defined by two consecutive negative NP/OP PCR tests, clearance by a healthcare professional, or resolution of symptoms. In the prospective study, whole blood, serum and a nasopharyngeal or oropharyngeal swab were collected from each participant by mobile phlebotomists. Over a roughly two-month period, participants in the prospective study had the option of providing additional blood draws and questionnaires. Prospective study blood samples were shipped either frozen or at room temperature before DNA extraction.

TCRbeta CDR3 regions were amplified from genomic DNA by means of the immunoSEQ Assay, a bias-controlled multiplex PCR. As for the original processing: Within the assay, amplification of reference gene primers was used to estimate how many nucleated cells each sample contained. To quantify the absolute abundance of each unique TCRbeta CDR3 rearrangement, sequence reads were collapsed and filtered. For each sample, productive Simpson clonality was calculated by taking the square root of Simpson's diversity index across productive rearrangements. In TCRdb, the immuneACCESS table is reduced to in-frame sequences with V and J assigned. These tables do not hold every clone; where another copy was compared, an unresolved V gene accounts for under half, and the others remain unexplained. Clone size and the V and J calls come from that table; the DNA yielded D and trimming. This sample is represented by roughly 200,000 clones; over 80% of them were singletons. The top ten clones comprise about 1.3% of the sample.

The TCR sequence derives from a man aged 30 to 45 who had recovered from COVID-19. The chain uses TRBV5-1 and TRBJ2-1; the D gene cannot be resolved reliably. Source material: PBMCs or T cells enriched from blood (not recorded which). The DNA sequence is TGCGCCAGCAGCTTGGTTGTTATCTCCTACAATGAGCAGTTCTTC. It translates to CASSLVVISYNEQFF.